A single sample gave rise to the 31 T cell receptor beta chains below, sequenced in a study of monozygotic twins with cystic fibrosis. Measured with immunoSEQ multiplex PCR; TCRdb has only the in-frame clones, and not every one. The sample holds some 33,000 clones, just over 90% seen once. The specimen sequenced was blood. All receptors come from a boy younger than 10 with cystic fibrosis.

This clone was seen once. J is TRBJ1-2 and V is TRBV5-4; possible D gene TRBD1, 5 bases. The CDR3 extends over 12 amino acids. The V gene lost 4 bases and the J gene lost 9 bases, with 13 bases spanning the gap. The germline V gene encodes CDR1 SGHNT and CDR2 YYREEE (reference sequence). The DNA for the CDR3 is TGTGCCAGCAGCCCGACAGCGGAGCGCTACACCTTC. It yields the protein CASSPTAERYTF.

In this sample, this clone turned up once. The gene calls are TRBV29-1 and TRBJ1-2; 7 bases line up with TRBD1. CDR1 and CDR2 (germline): SQVTM, ANQGSEA. V lost 6 bases and J lost 4; bases outside the gene matches: 8. This CDR3 is built from 13 residues. The CDR3 nucleotides read TGCAGCGTCGACCCGGGACAGATCTATGGCTACACCTTC. This encodes CSVDPGQIYGYTF.

This clone has just a few counts. The rearrangement links TRBV5-1 to TRBJ2-7; D is uncertain. This CDR3 comprises 14 residues. Trimming took 4 bases from V and 2 from J, leaving 13 bases between them. The germline CDR1 and CDR2 sequences are SGHRS and YFSETQ. The CDR3 here is CASSPLEITYEQYF. As DNA, the CDR3 is TGCGCCAGCAGCCCCTTGGAGATCACCTACGAGCAGTACTTC.

This chain connects TRBV9 to TRBJ2-4; a possible D gene is TRBD2 (5 bases). The germline CDR1 and CDR2 sequences are SGDLS and YYNGEE. This CDR3 spans 14 amino acids. V lost 4 bases, J lost 7 bases, and 15 bases lay in between. The CDR3 DNA follows: TGTGCCAGCAGCTCGGAGGTGGATACGAACATTCAGTACTTC. It specifies CASSSEVDTNIQYF.

This chain joins TRBV7-9 and TRBJ1-2; D is uncertain. The V gene lost 2 bases and the J gene lost 0 bases, with 10 bases spanning the gap. The germline CDR1 and CDR2 sequences are SEHNR and FQNEAQ (reference sequence). The CDR3 runs 15 residues. CDR3 sequence: CASSLTALANYGYTF. DNA for the CDR3: TGTGCCAGCAGCTTAACAGCATTAGCTAACTATGGCTACACCTTC.

The V and J genes are TRBV7-9 and TRBJ2-4; D may be TRBD2 (5 bases). Germline-derived CDR1 and CDR2 are SEHNR and FQNEAQ (reference sequence). V lost 0 bases, J lost 8 bases, and 20 bases lay in between. The CDR3 has 17 amino acids. The CDR3 bases are TGTGCCAGCAGCTTAGCCGGGGAACAGCCGGTTCGGGACATTCAGTACTTC. Amino acids: CASSLAGEQPVRDIQYF.

The DNA for the CDR3 is TGTGCCAGTAGTTCCGGACAGACGCACGAGCAGTACTTC. It is translated as CASSSGQTHEQYF. V and J are TRBV19 and TRBJ2-7, with D perhaps TRBD1 (6 bases). The CDR3 spans 13 residues. Germline-derived CDR1 and CDR2 are LNHDA and SQIVND (reference sequence). V lost 5 bases to trimming and J lost 5 bases, with 13 bases between them.

The chain employs TRBV4-3 and TRBJ2-1; 7 bases match TRBD2. There are 14 residues in the CDR3. From germline, CDR1 is LGHNA and CDR2 YSLEER. The junction had 5 bases not matched to a gene; V was cut back by 0 bases and J by 9 bases. The DNA for the CDR3 is TGCGCCAGCAGCCAAGAGGGAGGGGATCGTGAGCAGTTCTTC. As protein: CASSQEGGDREQFF.

The CDR3: CASRWTGGKYEQYF. CDR3 sequence (DNA): TGTGCCAGCAGATGGACAGGGGGCAAATACGAGCAGTACTTC. The rearrangement links TRBV28 to TRBJ2-7; TRBD1 matches 11 bases. The CDR3 runs 14 residues. V gave up 6 bases and J gave up 4 bases; unmatched junction bases: 5. Germline CDR1 MDHEN, CDR2 SYDVKM.

The chain employs TRBV6-5 and TRBJ2-1; D is possibly TRBD2 (7 bases). The CDR3 contains 14 residues. Trimming removed 0 bases at V and 6 bases at J, with 9 bases between. The V gene's germline CDR1 is MNHEY and CDR2 SVGAGI. CDR3 sequence: CASSYSGGGNEQFF. CDR3 sequence (DNA): TGTGCCAGCAGTTACTCGGGAGGGGGCAATGAGCAGTTCTTC.

The chain recombines TRBV4-3 with TRBJ2-4, with D tentatively TRBD1 (7 bases). The CDR3 extends over 16 amino acids. Per germline, CDR1 LGHNA and CDR2 YSLEER. The V gene lost 0 bases and the J gene lost 0 bases, with 9 bases spanning the gap. CDR3 nucleotides: TGCGCCAGCAGCCAAGATCAGGGGGGAGCCAAAAACATTCAGTACTTC. This sequence encodes CASSQDQGGAKNIQYF.

This chain joins TRBV5-5 and TRBJ2-7; D is uncertain. Germline V CDR1 and CDR2: SGHKS, YYEKEE (reference sequence). The CDR3 loop spans 15 amino acids. Trimming left V 0 bases short and J 1 base short, with 11 bases between. This CDR3 reads CASSLGYSYSYEQYF. CDR3 DNA: TGTGCCAGCAGCTTGGGGTACAGTTATTCCTACGAGCAGTACTTC.

The V and J genes are TRBV27 and TRBJ1-2; D perhaps matches TRBD1 (5 bases). The CDR3 covers 14 residues. Germline CDR1 MNHEY, CDR2 SMNVEV (reference sequence). V was shortened by 1 base and J by 5 bases, with 11 bases between the two germline ends. The CDR3 region is CASSLLGVGYGYTF. DNA of the CDR3: TGTGCCAGCAGTTTATTAGGGGTGGGGTATGGCTACACCTTC.

V gene TRBV6-5 combines with J gene TRBJ1-5; D is possibly TRBD1 (5 bases). The CDR3 length is 15 residues. V was pared by 10 bases and J by 1 base, with 17 bases between. The germline V gene has CDR1 MNHEY and CDR2 SVGAGI. CDR3 bases: TGTGCCACTCAGAGTGCGGGGACGAGCAATCAGCCCCAGCATTTT. It codes for CATQSAGTSNQPQHF.

V gene TRBV11-2 combines with J gene TRBJ2-7; D is ambiguous. This CDR3 has 14 residues. Trimming pared 1 base from V and 2 bases from J, leaving 9 bases between. From germline, CDR1 is SGHAT and CDR2 FQNNGV. This CDR3 reads CASSLGYRPYEQYF. DNA for the CDR3: TGTGCCAGCAGCTTAGGTTACAGACCCTACGAGCAGTACTTC.

V is TRBV7-2 and J is TRBJ1-1; D ambiguous. The CDR3 runs to 15 residues. Germline CDR1 and CDR2: SGHTA and FQGNSA. The V and J ends lost 0 bases and 6 bases respectively, with 14 bases between them. This CDR3 is CASSLAGSNRPEAFF. The CDR3, as DNA: TGTGCCAGCAGCTTAGCAGGCTCTAATCGGCCTGAAGCTTTCTTT.

This chain uses TRBV19 with TRBJ1-4; possibly TRBD1 for D (5 bases). Per germline, CDR1 LNHDA and CDR2 SQIVND (reference sequence). The CDR3 covers 13 residues. V lost 5 bases to trimming and J lost 11 bases, with 15 bases between them. CDR3 residues: CASSSQDYGKLFF. CDR3 DNA: TGTGCCAGTAGTTCACAGGATTATGGGAAACTGTTTTTT. Drawing the rest from reference TRBV19 and TRBJ1-4, the complete variable domain is DGGITQSPKYLFRKEGQNVTLSCEQNLNHDAMYWYRQDPGQGLRLIYYSQIVNDFQKGDIAEGYSVSREKKESFPLTVTSAQKNPTAFYLCASSSQDYGKLFFGSGTQLSVL.

The rearrangement uses TRBV6-1 and TRBJ2-7; no clear D gene. The CDR3 covers 12 residues. Germline CDR1 MNHNS, CDR2 SASEGT. Trimming took 4 bases from V and 1 from J, leaving 5 bases between them. CDR3 bases: TGTGCCAGCAGTGGAGTTTCCTACGAGCAGTACTTC. It translates to CASSGVSYEQYF.

The genes are TRBV11-2 and TRBJ1-5; no reliable D call. The CDR3 is made up of 13 amino acids. V lost 2 bases, J lost 6 bases, and 8 bases lay in between. The germline V gene encodes CDR1 SGHAT and CDR2 FQNNGV. CDR3 protein: CASSLNGGQPQHF. The CDR3 nucleotides are TGTGCCAGCAGCTTAAATGGCGGTCAGCCCCAGCATTTT.

V and J are TRBV5-1 and TRBJ2-7, with 9 positions matching TRBD1. After removal of 0 bases from V and 5 bases from J, the junction contained 9 bases not matched to a gene. The CDR3 has 16 amino acids. Germline CDR1 is SGHRS and CDR2 is YFSETQ. The CDR3 spells CASSLGARTGAHEQYF. DNA of the CDR3: TGCGCCAGCAGCTTGGGTGCGAGGACAGGGGCCCACGAGCAGTACTTC.

The chain combines TRBV5-1 with TRBJ1-5; TRBD1 matches 8 bases. The CDR3 covers 16 residues. With 4 bases clipped from V and 0 bases from J, the junction kept 6 bases outside the gene matches. From germline, CDR1 is SGHRS and CDR2 YFSETQ. Here the CDR3 DNA reads TGCGCCAGCAGCCCCGGGACAGGTTATAGCAATCAGCCCCAGCATTTT. Translating gives CASSPGTGYSNQPQHF.

The CDR3 region is CASSYGRGANVLTF. The CDR3 bases are TGTGCCAGCAGTTACGGGCGCGGGGCCAACGTCCTGACTTTC. The V gene is TRBV6-5, the J gene TRBJ2-6; D uncertain. Germline V gene data show CDR1 as MNHEY and CDR2 as SVGAGI. V was cut by 2 bases and J by 4 bases, with 6 bases left in between. This CDR3 contains 14 residues.

The chain is built from TRBV4-1 and TRBJ2-3; weak D call: TRBD1 (5 bases). The CDR3 length is 15 residues. Germline V gives CDR1 MGHRA, CDR2 YSYEKL. V shed 1 base and J shed 4 bases, with 12 bases lying between them. The CDR3 coding sequence is TGCGCCAGCAGCCAAGTGGACCCCAGGGCAGATACGCAGTATTTT. It yields the protein CASSQVDPRADTQYF.

The V gene is TRBV19, the J gene TRBJ1-5; D is unresolved. Trimming stripped 6 bases from V and 3 bases from J, with 21 bases between. Germline assignment: CDR1 LNHDA and CDR2 SQIVND (reference sequence). CDR3 length: 17 amino acids. The CDR3 sequence is CASSLAYGSAFNQPQHF. DNA for the CDR3: TGTGCCAGTAGCCTGGCGTATGGGTCAGCCTTCAATCAGCCCCAGCATTTT.

This clone was counted a single time. V gene TRBV5-3 combines with J gene TRBJ2-5; no definite D call. TRBV5-3 is noted as an ORF with a role that remains uncertain. Deletions cut 0 bases from V and 5 bases from J, with 8 bases between. This CDR3 is 13 amino acids long. The CDR3 reads CARSLGPIETQYF. Here the CDR3 DNA reads TGTGCCAGAAGCTTGGGGCCGATTGAGACCCAGTACTTC.

The chain uses TRBV2 and TRBJ2-7; D tentatively reads TRBD1 or TRBD2 (6 bases each). V lost 8 bases, J lost 2 bases, and 16 bases lay in between. The CDR3 is 14 residues long. Germline V gene data show CDR1 as SNHLY and CDR2 as FYNNEI. CDR3 sequence reads: CASEGGLETYEQYF. The CDR3 region has the DNA TGTGCCAGCGAGGGGGGCCTAGAGACCTACGAGCAGTACTTC.

This clone has only one observation. The CDR3 sequence is CATSDRGAFGYTF. In DNA form, the CDR3 reads TGTGCCACTTCCGACAGGGGTGCCTTTGGCTACACCTTC. The genes are TRBV27 and TRBJ1-2, with 8 bases aligning to TRBD1. Germline V CDR1 and CDR2: MNHEY, SMNVEV (reference sequence). Trimming removed 10 bases from V and 7 bases from J; junction bases left unmatched: 11. The CDR3 is 13 amino acids.

This clone was counted a few times. This CDR3 reads CASSLPRQVDGYTF. CDR3 nucleotide sequence: TGTGCCAGCAGTCTCCCTCGACAGGTAGATGGCTACACCTTC. The V gene is TRBV6-1, the J gene TRBJ1-2, with a tentative D call TRBD1 (6 bases). Trimming pared 5 bases from V and 6 bases from J, leaving 16 bases between. CDR3 length: 14 residues. Per germline, CDR1 MNHNS and CDR2 SASEGT.

This rearrangement joins TRBV15 to TRBJ1-4, with 10 bases that match TRBD1. With V trimmed by 4 bases and J by 7 bases, 6 bases remained unmatched. The CDR3 runs to 15 residues. In germline, CDR1 is LNHNV, CDR2 YYDKDF (reference sequence). The CDR3: CATSNADRGFEKLFF. In DNA, the CDR3 is TGTGCCACCAGCAACGCGGACAGGGGGTTTGAAAAACTGTTTTTT.

This sequence joins TRBV6-5 and TRBJ1-2; 7 bases are a match to TRBD1. Trimming removed 6 bases from V and 7 bases from J; junction bases left unmatched: 14. Germline V gene lookup returns CDR1 MNHEY and CDR2 SVGAGI. This CDR3 is 15 amino acids long. The CDR3 DNA reads as TGTGCCAGCAGGAGACAGGGAAGTCTGCGAGGTGGCTACACCTTC. Protein product: CASRRQGSLRGGYTF.

The chain's CDR3 is CASSLGLMGSGGANEQFF. The DNA of the CDR3 is TGTGCCAGCAGCTTAGGACTAATGGGTAGCGGGGGGGCCAATGAGCAGTTCTTC. The chain uses TRBV7-9 and TRBJ2-1, with 11 bases matching TRBD2. Germline V lookup: CDR1 SEHNR, CDR2 FQNEAQ (reference sequence). The CDR3 contains 18 residues. Unmatched junction bases numbered 11, after V lost 1 base and J lost 6 bases. Drawing the rest from reference TRBV7-9 and TRBJ2-1, the complete variable domain is DTGVSQNPRHKITKRGQNVTFRCDPISEHNRLYWYRQTLGQGPEFLTYFQNEAQLEKSRLLSDRFSAERPKGSFSTLEIQRTEQGDSAMYLCASSLGLMGSGGANEQFFGPGTRLTVL.